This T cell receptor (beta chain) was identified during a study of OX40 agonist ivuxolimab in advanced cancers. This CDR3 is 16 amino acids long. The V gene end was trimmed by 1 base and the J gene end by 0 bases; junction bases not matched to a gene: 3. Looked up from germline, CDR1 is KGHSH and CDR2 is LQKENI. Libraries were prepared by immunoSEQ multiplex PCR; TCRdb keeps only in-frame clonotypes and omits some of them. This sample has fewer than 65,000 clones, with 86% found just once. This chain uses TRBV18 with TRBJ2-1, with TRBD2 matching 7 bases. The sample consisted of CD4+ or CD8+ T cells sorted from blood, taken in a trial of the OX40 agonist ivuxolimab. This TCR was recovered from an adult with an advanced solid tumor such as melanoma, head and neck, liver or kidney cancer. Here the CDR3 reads CASSPRGGSSYNEQFF. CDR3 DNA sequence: TGTGCCAGCTCACCACGAGGCGGGAGCTCCTACAATGAGCAGTTCTTC.